This passage covers 14 T cell receptor beta chains from one sample sequenced in a study of patients and donors after allogeneic stem cell transplantation. TCRdb re-analysed the RT-PCR reads in MiXCR, keeping a single row per CDR3 protein. The table has some 960,000 distinct CDR3 sequences, around 17% seen once; the top ten hold roughly 6%. The sequencing sample was made of blood, either unsorted or a sorted T cell fraction (not recorded which). The receptors originated from a human donor who was either an allogeneic HSCT recipient or a stem cell or donor lymphocyte infusion donor (not recorded which). It is not recorded whose cells these are; they may come from a transplant donor.

The rearrangement uses TRBV11-2 and TRBJ2-1; TRBD1 is a possible D gene (5 bases). Germline lookup yields CDR1 SGHAT and CDR2 FQNNGV. V lost 3 bases to trimming and J lost 5 bases, with 11 bases between them. The CDR3 consists of 14 residues. CDR3 residues: CASSFDSPHNEQFF. The CDR3 DNA sequence: TGTGCCAGCAGCTTCGACAGTCCCCACAATGAGCAGTTCTTC.

The sample holds many counts of this clonotype. V and J are TRBV24-1 and TRBJ1-5; 8 nucleotides line up with TRBD1. The V and J ends lost 3 bases and 6 bases, in that order; junction bases with no gene match: 3. This CDR3 has 14 residues. Germline assignment: CDR1 KGHDR and CDR2 SFDVKD. The CDR3 is CATSDGQGPQPQHF. In nucleotides, the CDR3 is TGTGCCACCAGTGATGGACAGGGCCCTCAGCCCCAGCATTTT.

This clonotype appeared a few times. This chain's CDR3 is CASGLASNEQFF. As DNA, the CDR3 is TGTGCTAGTGGTTTGGCTTCCAATGAGCAGTTCTTC. The rearrangement links TRBV12-5 to TRBJ2-1; D gene unclear. This CDR3 has 12 residues. CDR1 and CDR2 (germline): LGHNT, FRNRAP. V gave up 1 base and J gave up 6 bases, with 4 bases separating them.

This sequence joins TRBV7-2 and TRBJ2-7, with 8 bases identical to TRBD2. The germline CDR1 and CDR2 sequences are SGHTA and FQGNSA. CDR3 size: 14 residues. With V trimmed by 2 bases and J by 7 bases, 7 bases remained unmatched. The CDR3 DNA follows: TGTGCCAGCAGCTTAACGGGAGGGCCGGGGGAGCAGTACTTC. The encoded protein is CASSLTGGPGEQYF.

There are a few counts of this clonotype. The DNA of the CDR3 is TGTGCCAGCAGCCAGGACAAAACCGGGGAGCTGTTTTTT. Translation gives CASSQDKTGELFF. This chain uses TRBV7-9 with TRBJ2-2, with D perhaps TRBD1 (5 bases). V was trimmed by 5 bases and J by 5 bases, leaving 9 bases between them. There are 13 residues in the CDR3. Germline V CDR1 and CDR2: SEHNR, FQNEAQ (reference sequence).

The table lists this clonotype with a few counts. The V gene is TRBV6-1, the J gene TRBJ2-1, with TRBD2 as a possible D gene (6 bases). This CDR3 comprises 14 residues. The V gene's germline CDR1 is MNHNS and CDR2 SASEGT. V lost 5 bases, J lost 6 bases, and 14 bases lay in between. The CDR3 loop reads CASSPPGLSNEQFF. Written as DNA, the CDR3 is TGTGCCAGCAGTCCCCCGGGACTTTCCAATGAGCAGTTCTTC.

This clonotype occurred many times. The chain links TRBV4-2 to TRBJ1-1; possible D gene TRBD1, 5 bases. V lost 6 bases, J lost 3 bases, and 14 bases lay in between. Germline CDR1 reads LGHNA; CDR2 reads YNFKEQ. The CDR3 runs 14 residues. As DNA, the CDR3 is TGTGCCAGCAGTCCAGGGTTACGGCACACTGAAGCTTTCTTT. The encoded protein is CASSPGLRHTEAFF.

The V and J genes are TRBV7-2 and TRBJ2-1; D not certain. The ends were cut back, 1 base at V and 4 bases at J, with 8 bases in the middle. Germline V gene lookup returns CDR1 SGHTA and CDR2 FQGNSA. The CDR3 is made up of 14 amino acids. The CDR3: CASSLDLRYNEQFF. For the CDR3, the DNA is TGTGCCAGCAGCTTAGATCTCAGATACAATGAGCAGTTCTTC. Full variable domain (missing parts from reference TRBV7-2 and TRBJ2-1): GAGVSQSPSNKVTEKGKDVELRCDPISGHTALYWYRQSLGQGLEFLIYFQGNSAPDKSGLPSDRFSAERTGGSVSTLTIQRTQQEDSAVYLCASSLDLRYNEQFFGPGTRLTVL.

This clonotype was seen at least ten times. The chain joins TRBV29-1 to TRBJ1-1, with D possibly matching TRBD1 (6 bases). Trimming stripped 3 bases from V and 1 base from J, with 12 bases between. The CDR3 runs to 14 residues. Germline-derived CDR1 and CDR2 are SQVTM and ANQGSEA. The CDR3 here is CSVDRTDENTEAFF. The CDR3 DNA sequence: TGCAGCGTTGACAGGACAGATGAGAACACTGAAGCTTTCTTT.

In its sample, this clonotype was seen a few times. This sequence joins TRBV12-3 or TRBV12-4 and TRBJ2-4; D ambiguous. Deletions cut 0 bases from V and 3 bases from J, with 12 bases between. The CDR3 length is 16 residues. The CDR3 nucleotides read TGTGCCAGCAGTTTAGCGCGAAAGTCAGTCAAAAACATTCAGTACTTC. Translation: CASSLARKSVKNIQYF.

This sequence joins TRBV24-1 and TRBJ1-2, with 9 positions matching TRBD1. The CDR3 has 16 amino acids. Germline V lookup: CDR1 KGHDR, CDR2 SFDVKD. V was clipped by 5 bases and J by 3 bases; unmatched bases: 9. The CDR3 DNA sequence: TGTGCCACCAGTGCCCCCGGGGGACAGGGAGACTATGGCTACACCTTC. It translates to CATSAPGGQGDYGYTF.

The chain is built from TRBV20-1 and TRBJ2-7, with 9 bases aligning to TRBD1. Per the germline V gene, CDR1 is DFQATT and CDR2 is SNEGSKA (reference sequence). The CDR3 length is 13 residues. V shed 5 bases, J shed 2 bases, and the junction held 4 bases outside the gene matches. CDR3 DNA: TGCAGTGCTCGGGACAGGGTTACCTACGAGCAGTACTTC. Translation: CSARDRVTYEQYF.

This clonotype was observed at least ten times. The CDR3 DNA sequence: TGCGCCAGCAGCTTAACTAGCGGCCAAGAGACCCAGTACTTC. It translates to CASSLTSGQETQYF. V gene TRBV5-1 combines with J gene TRBJ2-5; TRBD2 matches at 8 bases. V shed 2 bases, J shed 1 base, and the junction held 1 base outside the gene matches. Looked up from germline, CDR1 is SGHRS and CDR2 is YFSETQ. The CDR3 covers 14 residues. The full variable domain, rest sourced from reference TRBV5-1 and TRBJ2-5, is KAGVTQTPRYLIKTRGQQVTLSCSPISGHRSVSWYQQTPGQGLQFLFEYFSETQRNKGNFPGRFSGRQFSNSRSEMNVSTLELGDSALYLCASSLTSGQETQYFGPGTRLLVL.

A few counts support this clonotype. The chain recombines TRBV11-2 with TRBJ1-6, with 9 bases that match TRBD1. V was pared by 4 bases and J by 9 bases, with 10 bases of the junction left unmatched. Germline loops: CDR1 SGHAT, CDR2 FQNNGV. The CDR3 has 16 residues. The CDR3 coding sequence is TGTGCCAGCAGCTCCCCGGGACAGGGATTCGGTTCACCCCTCCACTTT. This sequence encodes CASSSPGQGFGSPLHF.